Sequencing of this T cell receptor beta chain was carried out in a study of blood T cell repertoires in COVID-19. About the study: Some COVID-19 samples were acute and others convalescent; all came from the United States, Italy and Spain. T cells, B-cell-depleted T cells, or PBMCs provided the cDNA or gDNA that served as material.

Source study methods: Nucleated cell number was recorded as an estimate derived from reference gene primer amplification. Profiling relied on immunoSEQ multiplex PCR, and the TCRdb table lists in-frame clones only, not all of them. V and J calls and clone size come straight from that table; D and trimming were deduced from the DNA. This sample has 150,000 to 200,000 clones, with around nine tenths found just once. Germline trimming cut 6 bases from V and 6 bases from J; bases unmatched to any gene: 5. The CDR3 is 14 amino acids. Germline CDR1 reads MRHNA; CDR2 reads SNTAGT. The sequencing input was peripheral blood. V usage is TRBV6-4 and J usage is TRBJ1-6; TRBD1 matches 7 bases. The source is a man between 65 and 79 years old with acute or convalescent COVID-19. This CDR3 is CASSLQGVNSPLHF. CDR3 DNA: TGTGCCAGCAGCCTCCAGGGGGTTAATTCACCCCTCCACTTT.